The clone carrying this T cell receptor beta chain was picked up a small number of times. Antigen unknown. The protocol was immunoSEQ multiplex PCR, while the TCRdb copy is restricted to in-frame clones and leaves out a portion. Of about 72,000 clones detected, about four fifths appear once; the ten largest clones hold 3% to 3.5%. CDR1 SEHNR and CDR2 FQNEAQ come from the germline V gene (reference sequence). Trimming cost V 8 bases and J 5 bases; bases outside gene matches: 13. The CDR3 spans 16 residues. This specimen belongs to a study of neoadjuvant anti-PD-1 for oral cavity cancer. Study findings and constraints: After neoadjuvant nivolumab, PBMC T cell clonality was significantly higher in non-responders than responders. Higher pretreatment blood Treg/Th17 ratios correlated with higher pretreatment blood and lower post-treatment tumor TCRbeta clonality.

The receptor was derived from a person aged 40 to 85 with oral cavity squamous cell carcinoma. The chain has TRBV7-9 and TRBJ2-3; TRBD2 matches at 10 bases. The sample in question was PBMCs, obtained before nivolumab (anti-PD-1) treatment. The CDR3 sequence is CASYLSGRAEQDTQYF. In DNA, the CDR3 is TGTGCCAGCTACCTCAGCGGGAGGGCCGAGCAAGATACGCAGTATTTT.